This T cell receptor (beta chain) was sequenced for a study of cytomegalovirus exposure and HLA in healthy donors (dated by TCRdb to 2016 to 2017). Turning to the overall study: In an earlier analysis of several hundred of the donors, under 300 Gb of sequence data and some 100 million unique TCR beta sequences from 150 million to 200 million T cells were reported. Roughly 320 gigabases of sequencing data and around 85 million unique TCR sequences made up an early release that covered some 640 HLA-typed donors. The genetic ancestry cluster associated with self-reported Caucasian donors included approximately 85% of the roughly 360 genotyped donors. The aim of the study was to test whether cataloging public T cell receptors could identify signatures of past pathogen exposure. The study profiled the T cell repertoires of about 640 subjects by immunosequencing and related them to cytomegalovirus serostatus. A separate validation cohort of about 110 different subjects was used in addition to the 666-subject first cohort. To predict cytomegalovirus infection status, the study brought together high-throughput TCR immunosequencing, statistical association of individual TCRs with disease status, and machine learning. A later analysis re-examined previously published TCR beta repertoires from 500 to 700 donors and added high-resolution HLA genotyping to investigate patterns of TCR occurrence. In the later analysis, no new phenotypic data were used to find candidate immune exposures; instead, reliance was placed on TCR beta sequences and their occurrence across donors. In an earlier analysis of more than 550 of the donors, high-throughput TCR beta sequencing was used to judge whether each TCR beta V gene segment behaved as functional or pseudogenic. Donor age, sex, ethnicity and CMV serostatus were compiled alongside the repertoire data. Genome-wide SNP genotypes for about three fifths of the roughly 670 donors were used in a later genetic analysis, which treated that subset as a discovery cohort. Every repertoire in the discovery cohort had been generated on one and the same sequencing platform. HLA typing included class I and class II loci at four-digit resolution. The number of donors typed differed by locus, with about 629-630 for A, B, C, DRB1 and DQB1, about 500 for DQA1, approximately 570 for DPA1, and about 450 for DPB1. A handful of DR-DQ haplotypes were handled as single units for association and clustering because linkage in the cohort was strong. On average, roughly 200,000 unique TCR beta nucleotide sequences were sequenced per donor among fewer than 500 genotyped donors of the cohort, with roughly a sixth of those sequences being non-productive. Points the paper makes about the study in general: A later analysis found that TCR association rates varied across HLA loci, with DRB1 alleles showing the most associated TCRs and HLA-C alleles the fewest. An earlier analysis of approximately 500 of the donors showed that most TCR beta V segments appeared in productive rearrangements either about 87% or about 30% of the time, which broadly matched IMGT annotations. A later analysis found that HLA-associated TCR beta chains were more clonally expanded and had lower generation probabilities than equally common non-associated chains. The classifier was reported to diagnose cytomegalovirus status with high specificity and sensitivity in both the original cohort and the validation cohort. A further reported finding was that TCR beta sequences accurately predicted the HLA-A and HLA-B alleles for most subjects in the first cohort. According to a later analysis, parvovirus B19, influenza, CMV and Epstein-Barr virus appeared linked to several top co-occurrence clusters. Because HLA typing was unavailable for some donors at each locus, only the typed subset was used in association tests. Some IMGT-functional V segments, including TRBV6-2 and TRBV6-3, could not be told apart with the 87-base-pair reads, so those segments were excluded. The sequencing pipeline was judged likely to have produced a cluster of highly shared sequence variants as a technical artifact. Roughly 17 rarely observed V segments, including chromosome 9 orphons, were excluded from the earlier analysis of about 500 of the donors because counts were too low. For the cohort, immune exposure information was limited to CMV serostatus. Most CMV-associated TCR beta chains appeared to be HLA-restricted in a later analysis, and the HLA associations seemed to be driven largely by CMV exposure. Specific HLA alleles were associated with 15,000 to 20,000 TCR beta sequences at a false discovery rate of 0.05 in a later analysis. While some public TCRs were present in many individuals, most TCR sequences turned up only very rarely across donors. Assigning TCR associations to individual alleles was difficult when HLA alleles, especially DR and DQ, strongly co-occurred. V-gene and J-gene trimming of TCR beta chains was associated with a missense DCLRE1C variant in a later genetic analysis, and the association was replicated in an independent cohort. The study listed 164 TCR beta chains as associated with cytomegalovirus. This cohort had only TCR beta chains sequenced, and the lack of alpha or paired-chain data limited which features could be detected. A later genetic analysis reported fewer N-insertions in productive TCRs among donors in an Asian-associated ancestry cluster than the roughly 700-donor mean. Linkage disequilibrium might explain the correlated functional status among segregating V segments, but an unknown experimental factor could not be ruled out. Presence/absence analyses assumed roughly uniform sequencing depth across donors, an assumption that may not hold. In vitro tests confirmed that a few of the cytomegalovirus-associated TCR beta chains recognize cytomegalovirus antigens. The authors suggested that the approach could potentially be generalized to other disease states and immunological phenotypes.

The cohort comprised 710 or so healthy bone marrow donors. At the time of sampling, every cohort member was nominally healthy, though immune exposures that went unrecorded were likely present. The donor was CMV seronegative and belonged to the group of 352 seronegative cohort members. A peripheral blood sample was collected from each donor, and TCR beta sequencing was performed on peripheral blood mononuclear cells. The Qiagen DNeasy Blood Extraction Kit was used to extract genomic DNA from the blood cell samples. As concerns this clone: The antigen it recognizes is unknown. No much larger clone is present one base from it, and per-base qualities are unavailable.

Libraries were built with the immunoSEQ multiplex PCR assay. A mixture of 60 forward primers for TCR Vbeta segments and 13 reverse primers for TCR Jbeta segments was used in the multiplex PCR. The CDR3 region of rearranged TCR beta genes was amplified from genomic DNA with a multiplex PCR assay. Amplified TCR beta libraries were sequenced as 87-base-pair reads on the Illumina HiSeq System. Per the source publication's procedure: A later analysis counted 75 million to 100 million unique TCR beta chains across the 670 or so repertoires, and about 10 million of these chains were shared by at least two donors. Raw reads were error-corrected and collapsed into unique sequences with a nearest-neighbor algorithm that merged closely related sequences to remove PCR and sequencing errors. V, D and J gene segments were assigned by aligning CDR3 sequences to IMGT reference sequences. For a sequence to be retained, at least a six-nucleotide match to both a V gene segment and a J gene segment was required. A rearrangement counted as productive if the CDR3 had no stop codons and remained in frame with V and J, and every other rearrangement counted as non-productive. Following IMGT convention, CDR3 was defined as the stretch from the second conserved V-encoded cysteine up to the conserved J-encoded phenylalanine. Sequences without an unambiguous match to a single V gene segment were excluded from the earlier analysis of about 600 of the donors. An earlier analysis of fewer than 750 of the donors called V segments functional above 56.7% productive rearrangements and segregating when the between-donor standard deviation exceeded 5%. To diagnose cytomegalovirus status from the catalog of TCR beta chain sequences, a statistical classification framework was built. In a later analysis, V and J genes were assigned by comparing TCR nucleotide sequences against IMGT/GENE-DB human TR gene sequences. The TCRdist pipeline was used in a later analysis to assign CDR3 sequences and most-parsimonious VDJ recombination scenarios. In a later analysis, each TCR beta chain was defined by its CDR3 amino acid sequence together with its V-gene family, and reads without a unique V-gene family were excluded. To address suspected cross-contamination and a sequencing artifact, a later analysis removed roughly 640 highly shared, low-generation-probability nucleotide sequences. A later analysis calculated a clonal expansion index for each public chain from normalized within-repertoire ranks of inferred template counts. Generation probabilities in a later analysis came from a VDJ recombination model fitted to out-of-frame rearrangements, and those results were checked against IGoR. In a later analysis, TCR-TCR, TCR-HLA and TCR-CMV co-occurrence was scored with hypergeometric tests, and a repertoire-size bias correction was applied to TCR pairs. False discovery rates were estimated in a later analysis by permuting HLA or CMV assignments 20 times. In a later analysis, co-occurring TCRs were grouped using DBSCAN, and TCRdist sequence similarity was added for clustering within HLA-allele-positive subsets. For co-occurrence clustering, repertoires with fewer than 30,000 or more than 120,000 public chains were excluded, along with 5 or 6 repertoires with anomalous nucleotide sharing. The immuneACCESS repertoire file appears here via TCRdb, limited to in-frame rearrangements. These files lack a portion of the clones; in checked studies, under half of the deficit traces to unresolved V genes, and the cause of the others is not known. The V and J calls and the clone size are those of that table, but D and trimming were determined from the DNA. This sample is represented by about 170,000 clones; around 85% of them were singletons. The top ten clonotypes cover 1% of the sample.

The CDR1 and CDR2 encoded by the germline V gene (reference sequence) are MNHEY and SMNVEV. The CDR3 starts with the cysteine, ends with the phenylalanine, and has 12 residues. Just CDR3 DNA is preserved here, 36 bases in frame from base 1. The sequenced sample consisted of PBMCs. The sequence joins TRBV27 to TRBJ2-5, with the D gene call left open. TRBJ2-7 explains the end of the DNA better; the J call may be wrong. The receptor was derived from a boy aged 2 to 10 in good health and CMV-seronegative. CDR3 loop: CASSSPTYEQYF. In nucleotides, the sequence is TGTGCCAGCAGTTCGCCGACTTACGAGCAGTACTTC.